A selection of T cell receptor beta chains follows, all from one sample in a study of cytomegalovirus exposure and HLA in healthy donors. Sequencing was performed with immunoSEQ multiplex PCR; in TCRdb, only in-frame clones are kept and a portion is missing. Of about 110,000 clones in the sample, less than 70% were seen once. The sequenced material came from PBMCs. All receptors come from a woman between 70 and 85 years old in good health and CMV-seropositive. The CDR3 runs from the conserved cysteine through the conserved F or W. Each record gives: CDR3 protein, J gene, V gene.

CARVKTGGAEAFF	TRBJ1-1	TRBV30
CASRAAGYTETQYF	TRBJ2-5	TRBV7-8
CASSPDRGYEQYF	TRBJ2-7	TRBV7-2
CASRQGQGGQPQHF	TRBJ1-5	TRBV2
CASSYSTSGASYEQYF	TRBJ2-7	TRBV6-6
CASRSSGIYNEQFF	TRBJ2-1	TRBV2
CASNGLGDEQFF	TRBJ2-1	TRBV19
CAWSTSGVQTQYF	TRBJ2-5	TRBV30
CATSWGLAGDEQFF	TRBJ2-1	TRBV15
CASSPTSNNEQFF	TRBJ2-1	TRBV6-5
CASSVEAHSLNYGYTF	TRBJ1-2	TRBV9
CASSQDFPGTSYEQYF	TRBJ2-7	TRBV4-2
CASSGQGNQPQHF	TRBJ1-5	TRBV5-6